The clone carrying this TCR beta chain was recorded a few times. Its antigen is undetermined. This entry comes from a study of T cells in Graves' hyperthyroidism and ophthalmopathy. Study-wide findings and caveats: Clonotypes that were expanded in thyroid above 0.001 mostly appeared in blood too.

Patients with ophthalmopathy all had a Clinical Activity Score of at least 3, a NOSPECS grade of at least 4 and duration under 3 months. Exclusion of patients followed from uncontrolled infection, other autoimmune disease, pregnancy or lactation. The germline V gene encodes CDR1 SQVTM and CDR2 ANQGSEA. CDR3 length: 13 residues. The V and J ends lost 6 bases and 3 bases respectively, with 11 bases between them. From RNA transcripts, TCR beta CDR3 regions were amplified. The HTBI set primed first-round TCR CDR3 RT-PCR. TCRdb processed the multiplex PCR reads anew with MiXCR; each CDR3 protein has one entry. This table holds about 600,000 distinct CDR3 sequences, approximately 16% found once.

This sequence originates from a middle-aged woman with Graves' ophthalmopathy. The sequenced sample was blood. The chain carries TRBV29-1 and TRBJ2-2; D ambiguous. In nucleotides, the CDR3 is TGCAGCGTCCGGCGGATTGACACCGGGGAGCTGTTTTTT. It translates to CSVRRIDTGELFF.